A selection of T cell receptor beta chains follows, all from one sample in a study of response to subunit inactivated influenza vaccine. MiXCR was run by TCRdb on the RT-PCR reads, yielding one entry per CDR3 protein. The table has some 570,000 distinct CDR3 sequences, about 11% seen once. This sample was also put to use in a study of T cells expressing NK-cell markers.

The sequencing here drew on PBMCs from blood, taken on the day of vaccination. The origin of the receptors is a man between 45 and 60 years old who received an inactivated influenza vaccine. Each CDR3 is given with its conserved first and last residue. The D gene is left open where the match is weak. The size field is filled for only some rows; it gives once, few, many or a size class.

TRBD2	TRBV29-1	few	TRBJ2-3	TGCAGCGCTCTGGGACTAGCGAAACGACTCACAGATACGCAGTATTTT	CSALGLAKRLTDTQYF
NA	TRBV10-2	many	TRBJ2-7	TGCGCCAGCAGTGAGTCGCCCTTGGGGGCCTACGAGCAGTACTTC	CASSESPLGAYEQYF
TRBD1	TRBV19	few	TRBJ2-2	TGTGCCAGTACCAGGGACAGGGTGTCGGCCGGGGAGCTGTTTTTT	CASTRDRVSAGELFF
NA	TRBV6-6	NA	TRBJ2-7	TGTGCCAGCAGCCCCCCAGGTCCCGAGCAGTACTTC	CASSPPGPEQYF
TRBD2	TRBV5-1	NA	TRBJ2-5	TGCGCCAGCAGCTTGGGAGCTAGCGGGGGAGAGACCCAGTACTTC	CASSLGASGGETQYF
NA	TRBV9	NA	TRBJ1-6	TGTGCCAGCAGCGTGGGGACCAATTCACCCCTCCACTTT	CASSVGTNSPLHF
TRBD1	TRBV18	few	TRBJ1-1	TGTGCCAGCTCACCACGGACAGTGGGAGGGGGCAACACTGAAGCTTTCTTT	CASSPRTVGGGNTEAFF
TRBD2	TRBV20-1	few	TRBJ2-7	TGCAGTGCTAGAGCCCCGGGACTAGCGGGAAGCTACGAGCAGTACTTC	CSARAPGLAGSYEQYF
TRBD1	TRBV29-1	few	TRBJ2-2	TGCAGCGCCGGGGCCGGGACAGGGGGCACCGGGGAGCTGTTTTTT	CSAGAGTGGTGELFF
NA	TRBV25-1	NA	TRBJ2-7	TGTGCCACGACCCACATTTTAAAGGGAGTCCACGAGCAGTACTTC	CATTHILKGVHEQYF
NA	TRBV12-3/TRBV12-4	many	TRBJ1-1	TGTGCCAGCAGACCCGTCCGGGGTCAGATTAAGAACACTGAAGCTTTCTTT	CASRPVRGQIKNTEAFF
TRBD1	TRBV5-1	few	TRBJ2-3	TGCGCCAGCAGCCGGACAGGGGAAACAGATACGCAGTATTTT	CASSRTGETDTQYF
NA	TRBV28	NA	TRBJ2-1	TGTGCCACCCAGGGAAGGTCCAATGAGCAGTTCTTC	CATQGRSNEQFF
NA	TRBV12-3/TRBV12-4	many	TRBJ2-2	TGTGCCAGCAGTGGTAGGACAGTTACCGGGGAGCTGTTTTTT	CASSGRTVTGELFF
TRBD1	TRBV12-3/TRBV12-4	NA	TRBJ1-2	TGTGCCAGCAGCCTCTGGGGACAGGGTGGCTACACCTTC	CASSLWGQGGYTF
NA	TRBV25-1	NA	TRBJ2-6	TGTGCCAGCAGTCCCGGAGGGAGGGGGGCCAACGTCCTGACTTTC	CASSPGGRGANVLTF
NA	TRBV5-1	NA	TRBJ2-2	TGCGCCAGCAGCTTGGAAGTATACACCGGGGAGCTGTTTTTT	CASSLEVYTGELFF
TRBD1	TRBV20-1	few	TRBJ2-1	TGCAGTGCTACCGGAACAGGACAGGGGGTGAATGAGCAGTTCTTC	CSATGTGQGVNEQFF
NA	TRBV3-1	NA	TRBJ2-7	TGTGCCAGCAGTCACAGTGGAGGGTTCTCCGAGCAGTACTTC	CASSHSGGFSEQYF
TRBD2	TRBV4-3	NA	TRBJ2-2	TGCGCCAGCAGCCAAGATGTGGGGCGGGAGTACACCGGGGAGCTGTTTTTT	CASSQDVGREYTGELFF
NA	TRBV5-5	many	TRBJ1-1	TGTGCCAGCAGCGGGGTAAACACTGAAGCTTTCTTT	CASSGVNTEAFF
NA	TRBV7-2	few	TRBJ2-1	TGTGCCAGCAGCTTACGTTGGAAGATCAATGAGCAGTTCTTC	CASSLRWKINEQFF
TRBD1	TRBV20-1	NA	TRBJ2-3	TGCAGTGCCGGGACAGCCAACACAGATACGCAGTATTTT	CSAGTANTDTQYF
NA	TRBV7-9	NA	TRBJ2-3	TGTGCCAGCGGAGGGGTAGGGAAGACAGATACGCAGTATTTT	CASGGVGKTDTQYF